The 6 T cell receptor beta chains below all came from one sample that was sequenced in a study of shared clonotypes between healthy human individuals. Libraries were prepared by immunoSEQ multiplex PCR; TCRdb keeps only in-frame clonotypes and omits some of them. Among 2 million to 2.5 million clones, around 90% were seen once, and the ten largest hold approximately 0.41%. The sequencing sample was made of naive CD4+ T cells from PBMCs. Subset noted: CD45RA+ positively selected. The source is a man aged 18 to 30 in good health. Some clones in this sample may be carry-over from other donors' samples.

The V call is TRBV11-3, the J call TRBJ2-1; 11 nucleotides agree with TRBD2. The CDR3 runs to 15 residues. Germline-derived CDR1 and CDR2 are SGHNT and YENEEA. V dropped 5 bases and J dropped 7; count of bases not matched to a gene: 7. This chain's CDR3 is CASSQLAGVNNEQFF. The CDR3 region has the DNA TGTGCCAGCAGCCAACTAGCGGGAGTGAATAATGAGCAGTTCTTC.

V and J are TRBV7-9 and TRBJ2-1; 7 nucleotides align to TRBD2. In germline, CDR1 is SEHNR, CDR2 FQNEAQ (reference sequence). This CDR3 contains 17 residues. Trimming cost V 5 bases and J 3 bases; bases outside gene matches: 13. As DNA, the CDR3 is TGTGCCAGCAGCCAAGCGGGCGCTAGCGGTCACTACAATGAGCAGTTCTTC. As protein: CASSQAGASGHYNEQFF.

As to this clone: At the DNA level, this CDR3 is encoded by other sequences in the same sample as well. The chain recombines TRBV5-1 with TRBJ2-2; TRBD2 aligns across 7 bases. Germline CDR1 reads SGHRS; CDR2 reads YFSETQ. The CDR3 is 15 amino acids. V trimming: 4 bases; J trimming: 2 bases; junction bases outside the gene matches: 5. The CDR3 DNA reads TGCGCCAGCAGCCCGGGACTACCTAACACCGGGGAGCTGTTTTTT. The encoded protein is CASSPGLPNTGELFF.

Here the CDR3 reads CAWSKITGGPSGNTIYF. Here the CDR3 DNA reads TGTGCCTGGAGTAAGATAACAGGGGGACCCTCTGGAAACACCATATATTTT. The V call is TRBV30, the J call TRBJ1-3, with 8 bases that match TRBD1. The CDR3 totals 17 residues. The junction had 9 bases not matched to a gene; V was cut back by 2 bases and J by 0 bases. Germline V gene sequence: CDR1 GTSNPN, CDR2 SVGIG (reference sequence).

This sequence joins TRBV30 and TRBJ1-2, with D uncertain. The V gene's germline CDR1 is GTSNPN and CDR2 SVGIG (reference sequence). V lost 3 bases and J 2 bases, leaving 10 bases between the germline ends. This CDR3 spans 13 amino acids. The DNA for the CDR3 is TGTGCCTGGAGACCAGCTTTAAACTATGGCTACACCTTC. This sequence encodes CAWRPALNYGYTF. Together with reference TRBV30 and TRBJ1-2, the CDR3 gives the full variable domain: SQTIHQWPATLVQPVGSPLSLECTVEGTSNPNLYWYRQAAGRGLQLLFYSVGIGQISSEVPQNLSASRPQDRQFILSSKKLLLSDSGFYLCAWRPALNYGYTFGSGTRLTVV.

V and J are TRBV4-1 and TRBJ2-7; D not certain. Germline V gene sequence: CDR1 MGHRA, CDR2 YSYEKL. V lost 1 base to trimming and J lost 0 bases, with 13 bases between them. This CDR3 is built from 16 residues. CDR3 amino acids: CASSQGTQSSSYEQYF. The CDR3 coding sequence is TGCGCCAGCAGCCAAGGGACCCAGTCGAGCTCCTACGAGCAGTACTTC.